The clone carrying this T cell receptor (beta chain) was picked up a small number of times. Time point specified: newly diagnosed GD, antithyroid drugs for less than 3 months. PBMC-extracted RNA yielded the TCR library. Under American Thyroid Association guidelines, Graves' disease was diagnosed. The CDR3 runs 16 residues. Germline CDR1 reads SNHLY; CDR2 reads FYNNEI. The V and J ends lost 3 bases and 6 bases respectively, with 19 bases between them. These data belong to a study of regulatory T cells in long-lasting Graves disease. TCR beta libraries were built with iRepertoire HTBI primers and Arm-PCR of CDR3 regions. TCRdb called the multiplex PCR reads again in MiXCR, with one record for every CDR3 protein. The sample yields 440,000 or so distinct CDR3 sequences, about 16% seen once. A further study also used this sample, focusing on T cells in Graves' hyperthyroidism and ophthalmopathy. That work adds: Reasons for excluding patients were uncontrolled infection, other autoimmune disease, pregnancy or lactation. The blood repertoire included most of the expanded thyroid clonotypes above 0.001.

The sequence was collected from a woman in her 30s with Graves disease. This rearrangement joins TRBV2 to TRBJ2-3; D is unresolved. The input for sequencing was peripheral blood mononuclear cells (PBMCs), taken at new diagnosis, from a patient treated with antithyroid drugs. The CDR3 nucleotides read TGTGCCAGCAGTGACGGGCTTAAGGCCCCGTGGGATACGCAGTATTTT. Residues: CASSDGLKAPWDTQYF.